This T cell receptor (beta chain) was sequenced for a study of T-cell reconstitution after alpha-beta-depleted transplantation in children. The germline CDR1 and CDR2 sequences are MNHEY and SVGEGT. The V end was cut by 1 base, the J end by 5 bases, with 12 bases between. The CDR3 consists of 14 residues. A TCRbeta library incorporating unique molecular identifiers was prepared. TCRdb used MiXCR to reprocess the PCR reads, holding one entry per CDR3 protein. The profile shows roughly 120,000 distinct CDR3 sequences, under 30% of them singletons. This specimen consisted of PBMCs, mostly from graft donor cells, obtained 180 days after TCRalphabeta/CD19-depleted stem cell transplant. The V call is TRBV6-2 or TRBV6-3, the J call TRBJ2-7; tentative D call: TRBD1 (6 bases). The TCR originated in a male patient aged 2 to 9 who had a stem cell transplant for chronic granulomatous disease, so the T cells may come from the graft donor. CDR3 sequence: CASSYYRDADEQYF. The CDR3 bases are TGTGCCAGCAGTTACTACAGGGACGCGGACGAGCAGTACTTC.